Given below is one T cell receptor beta chain in context. There is no known antigen for this receptor. Base qualities are not provided; no much larger clone lies one nucleotide away. Library prep was done by 5' RACE. For sequencing, an Illumina HiSeq 2000 was employed. Template switching added a universal primer binding site, and the final cDNA carried a unique molecular identifier that allowed TCR cDNA molecules to be counted accurately. Specific primers in the conserved constant-segment region were used to synthesize first-strand cDNA for the TCR alpha and beta chains. To control for contamination, each cDNA library was double barcoded with a SMART-Mk sample barcode plus Illumina barcodes. Two successive PCR steps introduced TruSeq adapter sequences along with Illumina sample barcodes. The TCR alpha and beta cDNA libraries were sequenced on the Illumina HiSeq platform using custom primers. On the study's bioinformatics: MiGEC processed the raw reads to extract unique molecular identifiers, while MiXCR was used to determine the CDR3 positions. For each individual, recombination models were inferred using an EM algorithm with the repgenHMM and IGoR tools. The tcR package in R was used for shared clonotype analysis, with sharing normalized by the product of cloneset sizes. To study raw recombination without the effects of thymic and clonal selection, out-of-frame nonproductive sequences were analyzed. The raw public reads went through TCRdb reprocessing: fastp at Q25, MiXCR clone calling, in-frame beta chains kept. Rows are combined by CDR3 protein, so each entry shows the most common genes and DNA. What appears here as the V and J calls and clone size reflects TCRdb's work, not the paper's. This sample comprises approximately 690,000 distinct CDR3 sequences, approximately 6.1% of them detected only once. Together, the top ten hold roughly 1.8% of the sample.

The data originate from a study of identical twins (dated by TCRdb to about 2016). Describing the broader study: To test whether fetal clonotypes persist, the study used deep sequencing on TCR alpha and beta repertoires from monozygotic twins, unrelated adults of various ages, and cord blood. To rule out contamination, the twin experiments were replicated at different times with different library preparation protocols. Points the paper makes about the study in general: Invariant T cells such as MAIT and iNKT could partly confound zero-insertion analyses, although diverse VJ usage argued against such confounding for most clonotypes. Recombination models systematically underestimated out-of-frame TCR alpha sharing in monozygotic twins but agreed with sharing between unrelated individuals. The excess sharing between twins in beta out-of-frame sequences was weaker because fewer shared sequences reduced the signal-to-noise ratio. Because the same donors could not be followed over many years, the conclusions depended on cross-sectional statistical analysis. Abundant cord blood beta clonotypes carried fewer insertions; young adult naive repertoires showed a weaker similar trend, while memory repertoires showed none. Compared with coincidental sharing between unrelated individuals, out-of-frame TCR alpha sequences shared between twins had an excess of sequences with low generation probability.

All donors were healthy Caucasians. Three unrelated non-twin adults were also sequenced: a male aged 18 to 30, a male aged 50 to 60 and a female aged 50 to 60. Using Miltenyi CD45RO+ enrichment and human naive T-cell isolation kits, memory (CD45RO+) and naive T cells were isolated from PBMC. The source is a man aged 18 to 30 in good health. The sequenced sample was naive T cells sorted from blood. The cell subset or site label of this sample denotes: cells isolated with a human naive T-cell isolation kit.

The nucleotide sequence is TGTGCCAGCAGCTTCGATCGTGGGCCCCGGGAGCTGTTTTTT. It translates as CASSFDRGPRELFF. This sequence uses TRBV7-6 and TRBJ2-2, with no confident D gene call. CDR1 SGHVS and CDR2 FNYEAQ were looked up in the germline V gene. Trimming at the junction amounts to 3 bases on V and 9 bases on J, and the germline ends lie 14 bases apart. The CDR3 starts with the cysteine, ends with the phenylalanine, and has 14 residues. The sequence is cut down to CDR3 DNA, 42 bases in frame from base 1.